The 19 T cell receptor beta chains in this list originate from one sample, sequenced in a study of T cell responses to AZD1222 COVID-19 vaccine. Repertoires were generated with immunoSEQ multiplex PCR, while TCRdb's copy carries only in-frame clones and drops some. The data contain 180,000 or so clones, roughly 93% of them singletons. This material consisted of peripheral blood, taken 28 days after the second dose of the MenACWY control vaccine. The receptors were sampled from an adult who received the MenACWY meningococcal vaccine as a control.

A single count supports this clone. Here the CDR3 DNA reads TGCGCCAGCAGCCGGGACCGAAGCAACTATGGCTACACCTTC. Translation: CASSRDRSNYGYTF. This chain joins TRBV5-1 and TRBJ1-2; TRBD1 might be the D (5 bases). The CDR3 totals 14 residues. Trimming shortened V by 4 bases and J by 2 bases, and 12 bases separated the two germline ends. Looked up from germline, CDR1 is SGHRS and CDR2 is YFSETQ.

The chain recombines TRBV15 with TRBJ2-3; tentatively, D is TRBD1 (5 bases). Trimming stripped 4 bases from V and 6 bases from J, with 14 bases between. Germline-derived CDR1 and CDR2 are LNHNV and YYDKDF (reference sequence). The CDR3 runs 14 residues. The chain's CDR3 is CATSNVGSGDTQYF. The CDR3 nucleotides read TGTGCCACCAGCAACGTTGGGTCAGGGGATACGCAGTATTTT.

CDR3 in amino acids: CASSAGGTLHF. The CDR3 nucleotides are TGTGCCAGCAGCGCGGGGGGGACCCTCCACTTT. This sequence joins TRBV3-1 (or the pseudogene TRBV3-2) and TRBJ1-6; tentative D call: TRBD1 (5 bases). CDR3 length equals 11 residues. Trimming left V 5 bases short and J 14 bases short, with 10 bases between. Germline CDR1 LGHDT, CDR2 YNNKEL (reference sequence).

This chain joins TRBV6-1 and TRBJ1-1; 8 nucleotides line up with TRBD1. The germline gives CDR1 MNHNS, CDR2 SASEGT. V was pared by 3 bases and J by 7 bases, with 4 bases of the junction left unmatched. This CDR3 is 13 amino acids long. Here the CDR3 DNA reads TGTGCCAGCAGTGAGCGAGGGACAGGTGAAGCTTTCTTT. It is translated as CASSERGTGEAFF.

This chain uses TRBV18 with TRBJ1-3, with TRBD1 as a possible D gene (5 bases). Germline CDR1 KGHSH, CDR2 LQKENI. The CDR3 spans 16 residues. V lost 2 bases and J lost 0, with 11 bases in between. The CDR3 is CASSPTQADSGNTIYF. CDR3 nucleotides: TGTGCCAGCTCACCAACACAGGCTGACTCTGGAAACACCATATATTTT. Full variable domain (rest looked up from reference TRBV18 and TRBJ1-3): NAGVMQNPRHLVRRRGQEARLRCSPMKGHSHVYWYRQLPEEGLKFMVYLQKENIIDESGMPKERFSAEFPKEGPSILRIQQVVRGDSAAYFCASSPTQADSGNTIYFGEGSWLTVV.

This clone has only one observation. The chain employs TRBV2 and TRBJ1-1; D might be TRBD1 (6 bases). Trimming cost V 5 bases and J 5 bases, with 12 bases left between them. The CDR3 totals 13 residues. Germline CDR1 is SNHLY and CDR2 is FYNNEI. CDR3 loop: CASSRIGGTEAFF. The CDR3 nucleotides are TGTGCCAGCAGTCGCATAGGGGGAACTGAAGCTTTCTTT.

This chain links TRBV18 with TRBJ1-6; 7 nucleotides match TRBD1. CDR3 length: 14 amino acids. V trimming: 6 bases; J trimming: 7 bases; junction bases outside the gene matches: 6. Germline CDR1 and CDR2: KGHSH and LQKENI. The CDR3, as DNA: TGTGCCAGCTCCGGGGCCAGGGGGAATTCACCCCTCCACTTT. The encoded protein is CASSGARGNSPLHF.

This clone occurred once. This CDR3 reads CASSQGYWLGKLFF. The CDR3 coding sequence is TGTGCCAGCAGCCAAGGCTACTGGCTGGGGAAACTGTTTTTT. The V gene is TRBV5-8, the J gene TRBJ1-4; D ambiguous. The germline CDR1 and CDR2 sequences are SGHTS and YDEGEE. The V end was cut by 4 bases, the J end by 11 bases, with 18 bases between. The CDR3 sequence is 14 residues long.

CDR3 sequence: CASSLSVYFTGELFF. In DNA, the CDR3 is TGTGCCAGCAGCTTGTCGGTCTATTTCACCGGGGAGCTGTTTTTT. V and J are TRBV11-2 and TRBJ2-2; D gene unclear. V gave up 3 bases and J gave up 4 bases, with 12 bases separating them. This CDR3 is 15 amino acids long. Germline assignment: CDR1 SGHAT and CDR2 FQNNGV.

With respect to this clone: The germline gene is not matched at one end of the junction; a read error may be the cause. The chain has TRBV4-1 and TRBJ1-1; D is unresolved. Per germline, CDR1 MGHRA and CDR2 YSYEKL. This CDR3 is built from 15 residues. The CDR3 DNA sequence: TGCGCCAGCAGCCAATTGCAAGGGATGAAAACTGAAGCTTTCTTT. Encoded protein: CASSQLQGMKTEAFF.

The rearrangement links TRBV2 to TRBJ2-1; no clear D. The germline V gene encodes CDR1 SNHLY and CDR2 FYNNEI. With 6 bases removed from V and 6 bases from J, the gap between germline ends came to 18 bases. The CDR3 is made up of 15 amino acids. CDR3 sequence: CASSRIETGSNEQFF. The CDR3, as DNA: TGTGCCAGCAGCCGGATCGAGACTGGTAGCAATGAGCAGTTCTTC.

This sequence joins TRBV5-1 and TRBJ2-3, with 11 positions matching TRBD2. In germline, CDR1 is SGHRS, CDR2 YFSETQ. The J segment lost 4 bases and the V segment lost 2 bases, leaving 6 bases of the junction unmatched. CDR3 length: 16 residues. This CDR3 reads CASSFGTSGSSDTQYF. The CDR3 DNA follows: TGCGCCAGCAGCTTCGGGACTAGCGGATCGTCAGATACGCAGTATTTT.

The CDR3 nucleotides read TGTGCCAGCAGCTTGGGACAGGCAAAATACGAGCAGTACTTC. Encoded protein: CASSLGQAKYEQYF. This chain connects TRBV5-5 to TRBJ2-7, with D tentatively TRBD1 (6 bases). In germline, CDR1 is SGHKS, CDR2 YYEKEE (reference sequence). The ends were cut back, 0 bases at V and 4 bases at J, with 11 bases in the middle. CDR3 size: 14 residues.

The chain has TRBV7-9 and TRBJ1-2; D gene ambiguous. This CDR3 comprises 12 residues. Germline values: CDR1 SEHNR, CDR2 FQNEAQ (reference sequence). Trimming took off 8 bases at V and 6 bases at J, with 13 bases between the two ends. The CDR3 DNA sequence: TGTGCCAGCCCATTTGAGGGAGATGGCTACACCTTC. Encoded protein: CASPFEGDGYTF. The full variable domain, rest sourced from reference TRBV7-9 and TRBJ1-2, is DTGVSQNPRHKITKRGQNVTFRCDPISEHNRLYWYRQTLGQGPEFLTYFQNEAQLEKSRLLSDRFSAERPKGSFSTLEIQRTEQGDSAMYLCASPFEGDGYTFGSGTRLTVV.

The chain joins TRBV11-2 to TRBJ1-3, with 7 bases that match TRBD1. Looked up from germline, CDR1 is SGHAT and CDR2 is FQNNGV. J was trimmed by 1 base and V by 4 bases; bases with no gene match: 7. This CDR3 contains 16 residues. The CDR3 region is CASSSHRGSSGNTIYF. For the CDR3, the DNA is TGTGCCAGCAGCTCACACAGGGGTAGTTCTGGAAACACCATATATTTT.

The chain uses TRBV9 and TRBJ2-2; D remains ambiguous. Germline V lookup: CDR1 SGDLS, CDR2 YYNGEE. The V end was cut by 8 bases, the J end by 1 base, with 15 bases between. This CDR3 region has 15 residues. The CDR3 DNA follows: TGTGCCAGTACCAAGGGATCCGTGAACACCGGGGAGCTGTTTTTT. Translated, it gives CASTKGSVNTGELFF. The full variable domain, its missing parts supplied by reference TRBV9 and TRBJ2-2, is DSGVTQTPKHLITATGQRVTLRCSPRSGDLSVYWYQQSLDQGLQFLIQYYNGEERAKGNILERFSAQQFPDLHSELNLSSLELGDSALYFCASTKGSVNTGELFFGEGSRLTVL.

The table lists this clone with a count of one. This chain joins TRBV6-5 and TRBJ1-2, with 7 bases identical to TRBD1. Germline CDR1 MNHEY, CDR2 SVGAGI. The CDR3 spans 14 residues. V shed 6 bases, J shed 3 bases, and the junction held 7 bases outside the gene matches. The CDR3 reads CASRRQGLDYGYTF. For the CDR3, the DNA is TGTGCCAGCAGAAGACAGGGTTTGGACTATGGCTACACCTTC.

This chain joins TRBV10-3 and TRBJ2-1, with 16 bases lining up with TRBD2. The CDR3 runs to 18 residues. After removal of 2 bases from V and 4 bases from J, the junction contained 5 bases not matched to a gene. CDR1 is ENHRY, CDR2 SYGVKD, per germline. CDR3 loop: CAISEGTSGGAPYNEQFF. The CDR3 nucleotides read TGTGCCATCAGTGAGGGGACTAGCGGGGGGGCCCCTTACAATGAGCAGTTCTTC.

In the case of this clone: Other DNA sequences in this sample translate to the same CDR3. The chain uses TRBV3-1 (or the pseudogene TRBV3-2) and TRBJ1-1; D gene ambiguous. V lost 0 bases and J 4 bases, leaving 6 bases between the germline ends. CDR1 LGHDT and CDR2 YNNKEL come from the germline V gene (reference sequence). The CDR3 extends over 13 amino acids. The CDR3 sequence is CASSQERRTEAFF. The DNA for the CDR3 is TGTGCCAGCAGCCAAGAAAGGCGCACTGAAGCTTTCTTT.